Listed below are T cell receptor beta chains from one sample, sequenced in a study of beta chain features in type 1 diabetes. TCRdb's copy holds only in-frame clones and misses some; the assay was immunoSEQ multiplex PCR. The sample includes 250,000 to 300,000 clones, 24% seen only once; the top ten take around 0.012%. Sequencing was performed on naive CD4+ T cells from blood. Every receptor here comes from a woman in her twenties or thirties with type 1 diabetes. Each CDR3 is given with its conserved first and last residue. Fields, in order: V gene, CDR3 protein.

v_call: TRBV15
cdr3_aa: CATSIYRGETQYF

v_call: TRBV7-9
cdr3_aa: CASSLGLAPNLERYF

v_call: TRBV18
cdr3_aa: CASSPPSSGAKNIQYF

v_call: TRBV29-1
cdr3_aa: CSAQDRTTDTQYF

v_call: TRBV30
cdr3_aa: CAWSGTGPFGYTF

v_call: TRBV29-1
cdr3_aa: CSVETGQGVGEQYF

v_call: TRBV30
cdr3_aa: CAWGDQGSLNTIYF

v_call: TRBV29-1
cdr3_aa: CSVATGGFDYEQYF

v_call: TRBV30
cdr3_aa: CAWTPGGTQAFF

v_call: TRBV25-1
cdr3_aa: CASSTSAGGNYGYTF

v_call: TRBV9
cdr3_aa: CASSPTSGSTDTQYF

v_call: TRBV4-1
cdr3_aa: CASSQDHLGDEQFF

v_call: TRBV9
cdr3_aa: CASSGGGERAYEQYF

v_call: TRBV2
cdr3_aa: CASRFRTSAGDTYNEQFF

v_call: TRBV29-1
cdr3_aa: CSVGTDNEKLFF

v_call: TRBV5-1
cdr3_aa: CASSFSDTYGYTF

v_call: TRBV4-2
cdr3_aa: CASSQDAWRTYNEQFF

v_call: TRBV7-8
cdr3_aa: CASRGAGGPYEQYF

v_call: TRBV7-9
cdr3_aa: CASSFGSLGQPQHF

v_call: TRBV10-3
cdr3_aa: CAISLDRDNTEAFF

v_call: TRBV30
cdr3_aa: CAWNPTGKETQYF

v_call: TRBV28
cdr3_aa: CASRDTGTVGYTF

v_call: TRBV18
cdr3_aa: CASSPGGEAFF

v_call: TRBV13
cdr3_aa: CASSSGTRGRREQFF

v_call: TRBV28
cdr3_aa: CASSFLSLPVPYEQYF

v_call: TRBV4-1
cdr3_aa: CASRLNLARAYEQYF

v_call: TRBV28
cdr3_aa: CASSSGHYNEQFF

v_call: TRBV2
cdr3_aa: CASRPGQESTDTQYF

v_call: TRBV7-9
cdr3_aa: CASSGRNTDTQYF

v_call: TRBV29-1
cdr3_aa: CSVGLNTGELFF

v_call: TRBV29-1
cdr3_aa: CSVQGTSGRPETQYF

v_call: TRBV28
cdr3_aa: CASSHEAGAYNEQFF

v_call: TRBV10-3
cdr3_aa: CAISPGGDLRETQYF

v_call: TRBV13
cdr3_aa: CASSSEGGTEAFF

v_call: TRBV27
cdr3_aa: CASSRDWGSYEQYF

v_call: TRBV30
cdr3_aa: CAWSTTSGRAIAGELFF

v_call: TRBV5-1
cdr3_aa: CASSSVNTEAFF

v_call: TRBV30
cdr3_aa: CAREGQPNTEAFF

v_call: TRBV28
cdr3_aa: CASLPGLGYQETQYF

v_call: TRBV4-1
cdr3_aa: CASSLRRDGTGGSWGFF

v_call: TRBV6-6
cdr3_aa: CASTEGQKKGYTF

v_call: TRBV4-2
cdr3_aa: CASSQAGVAGGDEQFF

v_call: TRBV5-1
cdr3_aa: CASSFGAWVTYGYTF

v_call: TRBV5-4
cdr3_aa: CASSPRTADGYTF

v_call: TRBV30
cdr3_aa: CAWSVRGTGGRGYTF

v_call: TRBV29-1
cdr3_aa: CSVGQVNQPQHF

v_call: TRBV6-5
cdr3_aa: CASSYSAGGPHEQYF

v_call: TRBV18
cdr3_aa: CASSIGLAESYEQYF